Listed here are 10 T cell receptor beta chains from one sample, sequenced in a study of ipilimumab plus nivolumab after autologous stem cell transplantation. The protocol was immunoSEQ multiplex PCR, while the TCRdb copy is restricted to in-frame clones and leaves out a portion. Of 11,000 or so clones in the sample, approximately 70% were seen once. The sample consisted of PBMCs, taken in a trial of ipilimumab plus nivolumab as post-transplant consolidation. The receptors were sampled from a male donor with multiple myeloma.

This rearrangement joins TRBV30 to TRBJ1-1; perhaps TRBD1 as D (6 bases). Germline CDR1 is GTSNPN and CDR2 is SVGIG (reference sequence). The germline V and J ends were trimmed by 8 bases and 4 bases, with 14 bases remaining between them. There are 12 residues in the CDR3. In nucleotides, the CDR3 is TGTGCCAAAGACAGAGGGGGCACTGAAGCTTTCTTT. Residues: CAKDRGGTEAFF. Full variable domain (rest looked up from reference TRBV30 and TRBJ1-1): SQTIHQWPATLVQPVGSPLSLECTVEGTSNPNLYWYRQAAGRGLQLLFYSVGIGQISSEVPQNLSASRPQDRQFILSSKKLLLSDSGFYLCAKDRGGTEAFFGQGTRLTVV.

The chain combines TRBV7-8 with TRBJ2-5; 13 bases align to TRBD2. The germline V gene has CDR1 SGHVS and CDR2 FQNEAQ. V lost 6 bases, J lost 7 bases, and 8 bases stayed unmatched. The CDR3 spans 15 residues. The CDR3 DNA follows: TGTGCCAGCAGACTACTAGCGGGGGGGCCTGGGACCCAGTACTTC. This sequence encodes CASRLLAGGPGTQYF. Together with reference TRBV7-8 and TRBJ2-5, the CDR3 gives the full variable domain: GAGVSQSPRYKVAKRGQDVALRCDPISGHVSLFWYQQALGQGPEFLTYFQNEAQLDKSGLPSDRFFAERPEGSVSTLKIQRTQQEDSAVYLCASRLLAGGPGTQYFGPGTRLLVL.

This clone showed up just a few times. This chain links TRBV27 with TRBJ2-3; 8 bases fit TRBD2. From germline, CDR1 is MNHEY and CDR2 SMNVEV (reference sequence). V dropped 6 bases and J dropped 0; count of bases not matched to a gene: 14. The CDR3 spans 18 residues. CDR3 bases: TGTGCCAGCAGCCGGTTGGGGAGCGGGGGAGTTAGCACAGATACGCAGTATTTT. This translates into CASSRLGSGGVSTDTQYF.

The V and J genes are TRBV7-2 and TRBJ1-4; maybe TRBD1 (5 bases). The V end was cut by 5 bases, the J end by 8 bases, with 15 bases between. Germline-derived CDR1 and CDR2 are SGHTA and FQGNSA. This CDR3 has 14 amino acids. This CDR3 reads CASSRDPDAEKLFF. CDR3 coding DNA: TGTGCCAGCAGCCGGGACCCCGATGCCGAAAAACTGTTTTTT.

The J gene is TRBJ1-6, the V gene TRBV11-2, with D hard to call. Deletions cut 6 bases from V and 5 bases from J, with 8 bases between. There are 13 residues in the CDR3. Germline V lookup: CDR1 SGHAT, CDR2 FQNNGV. In DNA, the CDR3 is TGTGCCAGCAGGGGAAAAGATAATTCACCCCTCCACTTT. Protein sequence: CASRGKDNSPLHF.

This chain connects TRBV2 to TRBJ2-7, with 7 bases identical to TRBD2. Germline lookup yields CDR1 SNHLY and CDR2 FYNNEI. J lost 0 bases, V lost 3 bases, and 8 bases had no gene match. The length of the CDR3 is 16 residues. DNA for the CDR3: TGTGCCAGCAGTGACTTTGCGGCTAGCGGCTCCTACGAGCAGTACTTC. As protein: CASSDFAASGSYEQYF.

A single count supports this clone. This chain joins TRBV4-1 and TRBJ2-1; TRBD1 matches 7 bases. CDR1 and CDR2 from the germline V gene are MGHRA and YSYEKL. CDR3 length: 15 amino acids. The ends lost 1 base at V and 4 bases at J; junction bases unmatched: 4. CDR3 nucleotide sequence: TGCGCCAGCAGCCAAGCCGGGACAGAGTACAATGAGCAGTTCTTC. Encoded protein: CASSQAGTEYNEQFF.

CDR3: CASSLGAGSSEQYF. CDR3 DNA sequence: TGTGCCAGCAGCTTAGGGGCAGGTTCGTCCGAGCAGTACTTC. This chain joins TRBV7-6 and TRBJ2-7, with D hard to call. V shed 1 base and J shed 6 bases, with 13 bases lying between them. The germline V gene encodes CDR1 SGHVS and CDR2 FNYEAQ. The CDR3 covers 14 residues.

The chain combines TRBV6-9 with TRBJ2-7, with 9 bases matching TRBD1. The CDR3 sequence is 16 residues long. CDR1 MNHGY and CDR2 SVAAGI come from the germline V gene. The J segment lost 0 bases and the V segment lost 4 bases, leaving 7 bases of the junction unmatched. For the CDR3, the DNA is TGTGCCAGCAGTTTACAGACAGGGGGTCTCTCCTACGAGCAGTACTTC. It is translated as CASSLQTGGLSYEQYF.

The genes are TRBV25-1 and TRBJ2-3; TRBD2 agrees at 7 bases. V lost 6 bases and J lost 4; bases outside the gene matches: 13. The CDR3 covers 16 residues. Germline CDR1 reads MGHDK; CDR2 reads SYGVNS. The CDR3 loop is CASRPRSGGRADTQYF. CDR3 coding DNA: TGTGCCAGCAGACCACGAAGTGGGGGGAGGGCAGATACGCAGTATTTT.